The sequence of this T cell receptor (beta chain) was determined in a study of T cells expressing NK-cell markers. Study information: Eight donors were sequenced, seven testing HCMV-seropositive and one testing seronegative.

Reanalyzing the 5' RACE reads, TCRdb keeps one entry per CDR3 protein, without DNA. The specimen's table records around 550,000 distinct CDR3 sequences. Notes on the study in general: More than 5 donors showed dominant NKG2C+ clonotypes comprising about 1.0-7.0% of their CD8+ T cells.

Of note for this clonotype: As yet, its antigen is unknown.

This CDR3 is built from 14 residues. Sequencing input: blood T cells: a sorted CD56 or NKG2C T cell subset, CD4+ or CD8+ T cells, or bulk PBMC T cells (not recorded which). The rearrangement joins TRBV12-3 or TRBV12-4 to TRBJ2-1. This clonotype was obtained from a man between 18 and 35 years old in good health. The CDR3 region is CASSSARNYNEQFF.